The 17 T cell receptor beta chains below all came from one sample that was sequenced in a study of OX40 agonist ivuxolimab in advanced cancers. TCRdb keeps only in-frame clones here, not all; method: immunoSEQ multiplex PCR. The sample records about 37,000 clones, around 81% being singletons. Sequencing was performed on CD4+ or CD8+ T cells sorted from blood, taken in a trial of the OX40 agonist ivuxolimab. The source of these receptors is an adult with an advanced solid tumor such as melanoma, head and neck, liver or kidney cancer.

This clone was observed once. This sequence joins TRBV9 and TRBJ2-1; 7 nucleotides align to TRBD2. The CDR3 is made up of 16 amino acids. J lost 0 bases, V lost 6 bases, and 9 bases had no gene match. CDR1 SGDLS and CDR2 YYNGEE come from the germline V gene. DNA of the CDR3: TGTGCCAGCACCGTCAGCGGGACTAACTCCTACAATGAGCAGTTCTTC. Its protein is CASTVSGTNSYNEQFF.

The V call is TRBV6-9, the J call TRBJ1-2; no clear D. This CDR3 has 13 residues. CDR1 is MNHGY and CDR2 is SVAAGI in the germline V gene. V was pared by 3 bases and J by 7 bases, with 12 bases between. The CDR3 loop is CASSYVGVGGYTF. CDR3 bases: TGTGCCAGCAGTTACGTTGGGGTGGGTGGCTACACCTTC.

Here the CDR3 reads CASSRVDYGYTF. In DNA, the CDR3 is TGTGCCAGTAGTAGGGTTGACTATGGCTACACCTTC. The chain uses TRBV19 and TRBJ1-2; no clear D. The germline CDR1 and CDR2 sequences are LNHDA and SQIVND (reference sequence). The CDR3 contains 12 residues. Trimming removed 4 bases from V and 3 bases from J, with 6 bases in between. The full variable domain, its missing parts supplied by reference TRBV19 and TRBJ1-2, is DGGITQSPKYLFRKEGQNVTLSCEQNLNHDAMYWYRQDPGQGLRLIYYSQIVNDFQKGDIAEGYSVSREKKESFPLTVTSAQKNPTAFYLCASSRVDYGYTFGSGTRLTVV.

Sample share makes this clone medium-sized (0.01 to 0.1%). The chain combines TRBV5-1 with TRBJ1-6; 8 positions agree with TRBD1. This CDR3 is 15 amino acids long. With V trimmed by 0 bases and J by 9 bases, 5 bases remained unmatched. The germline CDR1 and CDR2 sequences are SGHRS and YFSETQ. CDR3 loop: CASSLAHGQGSPLHF. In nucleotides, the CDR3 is TGCGCCAGCAGCTTGGCACACGGACAGGGTTCACCCCTCCACTTT.

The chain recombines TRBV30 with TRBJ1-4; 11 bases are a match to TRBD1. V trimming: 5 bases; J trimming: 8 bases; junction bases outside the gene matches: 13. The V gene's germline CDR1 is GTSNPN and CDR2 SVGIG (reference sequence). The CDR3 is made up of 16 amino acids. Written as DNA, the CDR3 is TGTGCCTGGGGCCGGGACAGGGGGAAGGGAAGCGAAAAACTGTTTTTT. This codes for CAWGRDRGKGSEKLFF. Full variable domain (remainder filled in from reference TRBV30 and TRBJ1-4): SQTIHQWPATLVQPVGSPLSLECTVEGTSNPNLYWYRQAAGRGLQLLFYSVGIGQISSEVPQNLSASRPQDRQFILSSKKLLLSDSGFYLCAWGRDRGKGSEKLFFGSGTQLSVL.

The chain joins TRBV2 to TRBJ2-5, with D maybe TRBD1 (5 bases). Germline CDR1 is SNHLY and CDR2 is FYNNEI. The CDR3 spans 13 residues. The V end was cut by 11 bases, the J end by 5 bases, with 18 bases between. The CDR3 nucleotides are TGTGCCGGCGCGGCGGACACGCGTGAGACCCAGTACTTC. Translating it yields CAGAADTRETQYF.

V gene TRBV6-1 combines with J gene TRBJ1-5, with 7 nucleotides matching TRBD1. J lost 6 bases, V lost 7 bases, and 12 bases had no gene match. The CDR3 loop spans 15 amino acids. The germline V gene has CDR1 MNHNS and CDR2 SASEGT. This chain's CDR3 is CASTGRGGAGQPQHF. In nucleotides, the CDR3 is TGTGCCAGCACCGGCAGGGGGGGGGCTGGTCAGCCCCAGCATTTT.

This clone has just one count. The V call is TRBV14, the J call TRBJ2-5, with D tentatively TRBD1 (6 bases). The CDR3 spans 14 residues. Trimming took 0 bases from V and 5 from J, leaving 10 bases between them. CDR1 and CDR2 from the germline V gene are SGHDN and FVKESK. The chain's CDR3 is CASSQDARGETQYF. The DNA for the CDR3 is TGTGCCAGCAGCCAAGATGCCAGGGGCGAGACCCAGTACTTC.

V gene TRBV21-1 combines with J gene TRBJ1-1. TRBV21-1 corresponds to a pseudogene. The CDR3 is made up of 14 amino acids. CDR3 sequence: CASFPPVRGTEAFF. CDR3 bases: TGTGCCAGCTTTCCCCCCGTGAGGGGTACTGAAGCTTTCTTT.

The CDR3 sequence is CASSEDADYEQYF. The CDR3 DNA reads TGTGCCAGCAGCGAAGACGCCGACTACGAGCAGTACTTC. The gene calls are TRBV7-9 and TRBJ2-7; D call uncertain. The V end was cut by 5 bases, the J end by 3 bases, with 11 bases between. Germline values: CDR1 SEHNR, CDR2 FQNEAQ (reference sequence). The CDR3 totals 13 residues.

The CDR3 coding sequence is TGTGCCAGCAGCCCCTGGTCGGGACAGGGGGTGATCCAAGAGACCCAGTACTTC. Its protein product is CASSPWSGQGVIQETQYF. This chain joins TRBV9 and TRBJ2-5; TRBD1 matches 11 bases. The CDR3 consists of 18 residues. The germline gives CDR1 SGDLS, CDR2 YYNGEE. V was pared by 4 bases and J by 1 base, with 12 bases of the junction left unmatched.

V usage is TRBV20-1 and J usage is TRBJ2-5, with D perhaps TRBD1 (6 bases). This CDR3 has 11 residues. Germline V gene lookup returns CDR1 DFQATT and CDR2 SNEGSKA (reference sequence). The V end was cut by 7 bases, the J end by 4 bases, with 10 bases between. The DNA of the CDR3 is TGCAGTGTGGACAGAGGAGAGACCCAGTACTTC. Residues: CSVDRGETQYF.

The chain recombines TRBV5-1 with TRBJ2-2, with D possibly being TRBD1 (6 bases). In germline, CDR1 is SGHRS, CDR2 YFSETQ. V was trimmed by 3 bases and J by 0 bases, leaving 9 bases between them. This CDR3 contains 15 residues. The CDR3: CASSWGQANTGELFF. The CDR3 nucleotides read TGCGCCAGCAGCTGGGGACAAGCGAACACCGGGGAGCTGTTTTTT.

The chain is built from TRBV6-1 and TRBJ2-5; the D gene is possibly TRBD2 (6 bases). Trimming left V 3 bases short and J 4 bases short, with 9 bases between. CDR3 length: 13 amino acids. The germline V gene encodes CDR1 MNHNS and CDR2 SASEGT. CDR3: CASSDPGLETQYF. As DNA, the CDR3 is TGTGCCAGCAGTGACCCGGGACTAGAGACCCAGTACTTC.

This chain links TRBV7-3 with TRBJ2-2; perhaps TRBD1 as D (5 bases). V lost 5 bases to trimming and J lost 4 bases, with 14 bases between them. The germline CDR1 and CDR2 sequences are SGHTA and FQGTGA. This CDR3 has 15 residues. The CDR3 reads CASSPTVRGTGELFF. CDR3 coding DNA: TGTGCCAGCAGCCCGACAGTTCGAGGCACCGGGGAGCTGTTTTTT.

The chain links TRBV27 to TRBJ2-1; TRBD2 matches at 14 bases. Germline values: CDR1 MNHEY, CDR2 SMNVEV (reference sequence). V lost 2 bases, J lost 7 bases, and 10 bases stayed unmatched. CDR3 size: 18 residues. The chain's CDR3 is CASSLEWTSGRFENEQFF. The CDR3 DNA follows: TGTGCCAGCAGTTTAGAATGGACTAGCGGGAGGTTTGAGAATGAGCAGTTCTTC.

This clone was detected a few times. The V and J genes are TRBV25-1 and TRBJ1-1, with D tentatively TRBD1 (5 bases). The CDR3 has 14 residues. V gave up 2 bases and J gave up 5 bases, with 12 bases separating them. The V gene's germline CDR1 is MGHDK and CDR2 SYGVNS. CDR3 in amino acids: CASSEGSWGTEAFF. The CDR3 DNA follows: TGTGCCAGCAGTGAAGGAAGTTGGGGGACTGAAGCTTTCTTT.